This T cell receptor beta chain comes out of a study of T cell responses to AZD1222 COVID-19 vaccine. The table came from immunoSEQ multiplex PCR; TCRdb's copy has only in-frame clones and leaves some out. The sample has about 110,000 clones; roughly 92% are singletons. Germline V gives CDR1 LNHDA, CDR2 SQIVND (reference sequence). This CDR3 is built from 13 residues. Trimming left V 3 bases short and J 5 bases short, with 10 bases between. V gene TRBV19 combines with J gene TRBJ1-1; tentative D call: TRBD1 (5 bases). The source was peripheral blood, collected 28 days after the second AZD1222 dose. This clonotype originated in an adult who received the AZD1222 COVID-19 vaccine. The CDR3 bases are TGTGCCAGTAGTATGATAGGGGAAACTGAAGCTTTCTTT. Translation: CASSMIGETEAFF.